This TCR beta chain is from a study of cytomegalovirus exposure and HLA in healthy donors. The germline V gene encodes CDR1 MDHEN and CDR2 SYDVKM. Trimming removed 5 bases from V and 3 bases from J, with 14 bases in between. The CDR3 contains 15 residues. Study-level results: According to a later analysis, most TCR beta chains associated with CMV appeared HLA-restricted. Testing in vitro showed a few CMV-associated chains specific for CMV antigens.

With respect to this clone: As yet, its antigen is unknown.

The PCR had 60 Vbeta and 13 Jbeta primers. Clones were read by immunoSEQ multiplex PCR, and TCRdb kept only the in-frame ones, dropping some. The repertoire holds about 140,000 clones, with more than 70% as singletons. The sequence was obtained from a man aged 18 to 30 in good health and CMV-seropositive. The sequenced sample was PBMCs. The chain links TRBV28 to TRBJ2-1; D gene unclear. CDR3 sequence (DNA): TGTGCCAGCAGTCTACTGGGCATAGACTACAATGAGCAGTTCTTC. Translation: CASSLLGIDYNEQFF.